This note documents a single TCR beta chain sequence. Its antigen is unknown. The read gets to within 3 residues of the CDR3 end, and the germline J gene fills in the rest. This sample was taken from a study of T cells in women clearing cervical HPV infection (dated by TCRdb to 2016 to 2019). Broadly, across the study: The cases were 20 to 30 women with histologically confirmed HPV16-related CIN3 or worse, and 2 of those women had invasive cancers. The controls were fewer than 30 women whose single incident HPV16 infection cleared within 12 months with no development of precancer or cancer. Blood from cases was collected at the visit at which the lesion was first identified, whereas blood from controls was collected once infection was no longer detected. For cases, a median interval of approximately 140 days, with an interquartile range of about 80 to 200 days, was observed between lesion detection and blood sampling. Since HLA typing was available for only a few women, HLA type could not be ruled out as a confounder. This exploratory proof-of-principle case-control study, nested within the Guanacaste HPV Natural History Study in Costa Rica, compared TCR repertoires among women with different cervical HPV16 outcomes. Cases were matched to controls by age within five years and by the year the sample was collected. Cases had a median age of about 34 years compared with under 40 for controls, and baseline characteristics showed no significant differences between the groups. In the parent cohort, 10,000 to 11,000 women aged 18 or older were enrolled in Guanacaste, Costa Rica, during about 1993 to 1995 and then followed for approximately 7 years. Five blinded duplicates per group were added as quality controls, so that 60 or so samples were obtained: some 50 participants and 10 replicates.

TCR beta CDR3 regions were amplified by multiplex PCR using the immunoSEQ assay from an average of about 1,200 ng genomic DNA per sample. To correct primer bias, the assay used a complete synthetic TCR repertoire to set an amplification baseline. The amplicons were sequenced on the Illumina platform. In the original analysis: Sequences were error-corrected by clustering with frequency ratios and a modified nearest-neighbor algorithm and were then analyzed in the immunoSEQ Analyzer with IMGT gene definitions. At each rarefaction depth, TCR richness and evenness were averaged over 20 rarefaction repeats, and samples with fewer sequences than the depth were excluded. Wilcoxon rank sum tests with FDR correction were used to compare relative abundances of V, D and J genes between the groups. In the blinded duplicates, the intraclass correlation was approximately 96% for TCR richness and averaged 76.4% across over 65 gene segments. Held by TCRdb, this immuneACCESS table contains in-frame sequences only and omits some clones. Under half of the omission traces to an unresolved V gene where checked; the cause of the rest is unknown. V and J calls plus clone size are reproduced from that table; the DNA served to infer D and trimming. The sample table gives roughly 23,000 clones. The ten largest clones capture over 7.5% of the sample.

V and J are trimmed by 4 bases and 8 bases, and the gene matches miss 9 bases of the junction. According to the germline V gene, CDR1 reads SGHRS and CDR2 reads YFSETQ. Spanning cysteine to phenylalanine, the CDR3 consists of 14 amino acids. Of the CDR3's DNA, 33 bases were read; they are in frame from base 1. Beyond this particular receptor, the publication reports: The cross-sectional design could not show whether the associations came before the infection or were a result of it, and neither effector/memory subsets nor HPV-specific T cells were isolated. TCR repertoire richness was significantly higher in CIN3+ cases than in controls across sequencing depths, while evenness did not differ. T-cell numbers per sample were unknown, so richness differences could reflect varying T-cell content rather than repertoire biology. By combining richness with V gene abundances, random forest classifiers separated cases from controls with an estimated AUC of less than 0.85. Lower TRBV6-7 relative abundance was observed in cases than in controls (approximately 0.1% versus 0.17%; Bonferroni P = 0.0008).

Every participant had a single incident cervical HPV16 infection, and women with prevalent HPV16 infections were excluded. Cervical HPV DNA was detected with MY09/MY11 PCR, and genotyping was done with dot-blot hybridization. Roughly 16 mL of heparinized blood were centrifuged, and the buffy coat was split into aliquots, frozen at -30 degrees C, and then kept at -80 degrees C. QIAGEN kits were used to extract genomic DNA from the buffy coat specimens. The V gene is TRBV5-1 and the J gene is TRBJ2-1, and 7 junctional nucleotides match TRBD1. This TCR was recovered from a woman aged 18 to 75 with a cervical HPV16 infection that either progressed to CIN3+ or cleared (not recorded which). Sequenced input: blood buffy coat. The CDR3 DNA, read in part, is TGCGCCAGCAGCCCGAGACAGGGTATGGATGAG. It codes for CASSPRQGMDE. The full CDR3 is CASSPRQGMDEQFF.